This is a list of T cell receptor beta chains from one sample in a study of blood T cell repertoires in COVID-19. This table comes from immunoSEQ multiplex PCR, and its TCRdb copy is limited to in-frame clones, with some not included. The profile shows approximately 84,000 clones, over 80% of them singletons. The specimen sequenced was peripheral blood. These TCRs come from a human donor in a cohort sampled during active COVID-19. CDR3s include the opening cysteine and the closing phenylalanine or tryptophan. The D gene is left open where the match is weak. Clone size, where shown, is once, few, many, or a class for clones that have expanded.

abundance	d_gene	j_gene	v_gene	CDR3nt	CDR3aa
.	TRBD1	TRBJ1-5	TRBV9	TGTGCCAGCAGCGTAGGACAGGGTAATCAGCCCCAGCATTTT	CASSVGQGNQPQHF
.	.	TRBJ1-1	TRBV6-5	TGTGCCAGCAGTTGGGGGGGCCCTAGCACTGAAGCTTTCTTT	CASSWGGPSTEAFF
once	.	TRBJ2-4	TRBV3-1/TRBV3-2	TGTGCCAGCAGCCTAACCCCCGGGACACTAAAAAACATTCAGTACTTC	CASSLTPGTLKNIQYF
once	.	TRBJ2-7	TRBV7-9	TGTGCCAGCAGCCCGGTCAATCGCGCCCCGTACTTC	CASSPVNRAPYF
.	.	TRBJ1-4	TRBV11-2	TGTGCCAGCAGTTTGGGTGCAGGAAATGAAAAACTGTTTTTT	CASSLGAGNEKLFF
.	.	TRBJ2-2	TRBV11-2	TGTGCCAGCAGAATACAGGGCACCGGGGAGCTGTTTTTT	CASRIQGTGELFF
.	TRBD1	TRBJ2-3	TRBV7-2	TGTGCCAGCAGACGGCCGGGACAGATCACAGATACGCAGTATTTT	CASRRPGQITDTQYF
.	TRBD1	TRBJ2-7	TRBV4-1	TGCGCCAGCAGCCAGTACAGGGGAAAGGAGCAGTACTTC	CASSQYRGKEQYF
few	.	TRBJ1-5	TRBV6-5	TGTGCCACCGGAGGAAATAGCAATCAGCCCCAGCATTTT	CATGGNSNQPQHF
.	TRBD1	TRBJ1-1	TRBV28	TGTGCCAGCAGGGGGGGTGGACAGGGTTACACTGAAGCTTTCTTT	CASRGGGQGYTEAFF
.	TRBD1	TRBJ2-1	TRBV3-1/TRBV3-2	TGTGCCAGCAGCCGAATGACAGGGGACAATGAGCAGTTCTTC	CASSRMTGDNEQFF
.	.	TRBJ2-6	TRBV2	TGTGCCAGCAGTGCCAGCCGGGGCTCTGGGGCCAACGTCCTGACTTTC	CASSASRGSGANVLTF
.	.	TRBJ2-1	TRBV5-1	TGCGCCAGCAGTCCAGCGGTAAGCTCCTACAATGAGCAGTTCTTC	CASSPAVSSYNEQFF
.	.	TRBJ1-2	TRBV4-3	TGCGCCAGCAGCCAAGATACCGGCGGTGGCTACACCTTC	CASSQDTGGGYTF
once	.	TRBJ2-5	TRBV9	TGTGCCAGCAGCCCCGGGGTTGGAGAGACCCAGTACTTC	CASSPGVGETQYF
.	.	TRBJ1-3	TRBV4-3	TGCGCCAGCAGCCCGTCACCGACAGTAGAAAGTGGAAACACCATATATTTT	CASSPSPTVESGNTIYF
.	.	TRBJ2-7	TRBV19	TGTGCCAGTAGTACCTCCGGCGCTAGCAGCTACGAGCAGTACTTC	CASSTSGASSYEQYF
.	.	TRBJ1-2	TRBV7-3	TGTGCCAGCAGCGCCCAGGGGAACTATGGCTACACCTTC	CASSAQGNYGYTF
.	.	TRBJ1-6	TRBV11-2	TGTGCCAGCAGCTTAACATTCCAGTCACCCCTCCACTTT	CASSLTFQSPLHF
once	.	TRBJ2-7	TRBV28	TGTGCCAGCACCAGACAGGACCAGCAGTACTTC	CASTRQDQQYF
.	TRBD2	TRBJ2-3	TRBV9	TGTGCCAGCAGCGCAGTAGCGGGGATTGGGGATACGCAGTATTTT	CASSAVAGIGDTQYF
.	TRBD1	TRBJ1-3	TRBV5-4	TGTGCCAGCAGCTCGGGGACAGTTGGAAACACCATATATTTT	CASSSGTVGNTIYF
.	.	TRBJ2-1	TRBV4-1	TGCGCCAGCAGCCAATCAGGGGGGTTCAATGAGCAGTTCTTC	CASSQSGGFNEQFF
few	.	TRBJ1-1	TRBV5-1	TGCGCCAGCAGCTCCCTCGGAATAGGGGCAACTGAAGCTTTCTTT	CASSSLGIGATEAFF
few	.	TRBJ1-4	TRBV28	TGTGCCACCCTACGGGGGACTAATGAAAAACTGTTTTTT	CATLRGTNEKLFF
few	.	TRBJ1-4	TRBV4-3	TGCGCCAGCAGCCCCCAATCGGGGGGAGGGCTCTATAATGAAAAACTGTTTTTT	CASSPQSGGGLYNEKLFF
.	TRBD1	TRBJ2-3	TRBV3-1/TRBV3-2	TGTGCCAGCAGCCTCGGACAGGGGGTCACAGATACGCAGTATTTT	CASSLGQGVTDTQYF
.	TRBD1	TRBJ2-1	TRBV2	TGTGCCAGCACACTTTTGGGACAGACCTACAATGAGCAGTTCTTC	CASTLLGQTYNEQFF
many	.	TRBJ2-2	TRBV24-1	TGTGCCACCAGTGATTTGAGGCGGGGGCTGGACGGGGAGCTGTTTTTT	CATSDLRRGLDGELFF
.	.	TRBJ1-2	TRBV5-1	TGCGCCAGCAGCTTGGGACAGAACTATGGCTACACCTTC	CASSLGQNYGYTF